A selection of T cell receptor beta chains follows, all from one sample in a study of beta chain features in type 1 diabetes. Profiled with immunoSEQ multiplex PCR; TCRdb holds only in-frame clones, not every one. The data hold 300,000 or so clones, with around 9.3% observed a single time. The sample taken for sequencing was central memory CD4+ T cells from blood. These receptors were obtained from a man aged 25 to 40 with type 1 diabetes. Each CDR3 is given with its conserved first and last residue. Fields, in order: CDR3 DNA, CDR3 protein, clone size, D gene, V gene, J gene. The D gene is left open where the match is weak. Clone size is shown for a subset of rows, as once, few, many or a class of expanded clone.

cdr3_nt: TGTGCCAGCACTCGAGGGGCCGGCTCCTACGAGCAGTACTTC; cdr3_aa: CASTRGAGSYEQYF; clone_size: many; d_call: .; v_call: TRBV7-9; j_call: TRBJ2-7
cdr3_nt: TGTGCCAGTACGGGACCCCCGCCCAACGAGCAGTACTTC; cdr3_aa: CASTGPPPNEQYF; clone_size: few; d_call: .; v_call: TRBV28; j_call: TRBJ2-7
cdr3_nt: TGTGCCAGCTCACCAGTGGGTCGGACCACAGATACGCAGTATTTT; cdr3_aa: CASSPVGRTTDTQYF; clone_size: .; d_call: .; v_call: TRBV18; j_call: TRBJ2-3
cdr3_nt: TGTGCCAGCAGCTTAAGGGCTAGCGGGGTCTACAATGAGCAGTTCTTC; cdr3_aa: CASSLRASGVYNEQFF; clone_size: .; d_call: TRBD2; v_call: TRBV7-2; j_call: TRBJ2-1
cdr3_nt: TGTGCCAGCAGTTTCTTAGCCGGGGAGCTGTTTTTT; cdr3_aa: CASSFLAGELFF; clone_size: .; d_call: .; v_call: TRBV6-5; j_call: TRBJ2-2
cdr3_nt: TGTGCCAGCAGCTTAGTGGCAGGGGAGGCCTACAATGAGCAGTTCTTC; cdr3_aa: CASSLVAGEAYNEQFF; clone_size: .; d_call: .; v_call: TRBV7-2; j_call: TRBJ2-1
cdr3_nt: TGCGCCAGCAGTCAATCGAGGGGGAAGGGATATTTGAATGAGCAGTTCTTC; cdr3_aa: CASSQSRGKGYLNEQFF; clone_size: many; d_call: .; v_call: TRBV23-1; j_call: TRBJ2-1
cdr3_nt: TGCGCCAGCAGCCAAGGGACACCATCGGTCTACGAGCAGTACTTC; cdr3_aa: CASSQGTPSVYEQYF; clone_size: .; d_call: .; v_call: TRBV4-1; j_call: TRBJ2-7
cdr3_nt: TGTGCCATCAGTGCTGGACAGGACTATGGCTACACCTTC; cdr3_aa: CAISAGQDYGYTF; clone_size: few; d_call: TRBD1; v_call: TRBV10-3; j_call: TRBJ1-2
cdr3_nt: TGTGCCAGCAGGATTGGGGGCTCCACAGATACGCAGTATTTT; cdr3_aa: CASRIGGSTDTQYF; clone_size: few; d_call: .; v_call: TRBV6-6; j_call: TRBJ2-3
cdr3_nt: TGCGCCAGCAGCTTGGATCCCAGGGAAGGGGTGACGCAGTATTTT; cdr3_aa: CASSLDPREGVTQYF; clone_size: .; d_call: .; v_call: TRBV5-1; j_call: TRBJ2-3
cdr3_nt: TGTGCCATCAGTGACCCGGGCAGGGTGAACACTGAAGCTTTCTTT; cdr3_aa: CAISDPGRVNTEAFF; clone_size: few; d_call: .; v_call: TRBV10-3; j_call: TRBJ1-1
cdr3_nt: TGTGCCAGCTCGCCCGGGACAGAACATCAGCCCCAGCATTTT; cdr3_aa: CASSPGTEHQPQHF; clone_size: .; d_call: TRBD1; v_call: TRBV18; j_call: TRBJ1-5
cdr3_nt: TGTGCCAGCAGCCTGGGGACCCAAGAGACCCAGTACTTC; cdr3_aa: CASSLGTQETQYF; clone_size: few; d_call: .; v_call: TRBV7-9; j_call: TRBJ2-5
cdr3_nt: TGTGCCAGCAGTACCGGGTCAGATACGCAGTATTTT; cdr3_aa: CASSTGSDTQYF; clone_size: few; d_call: .; v_call: TRBV28; j_call: TRBJ2-3
cdr3_nt: TGTGCCAGCACTTCCCCAGGGGCAGGGGATGAAAAACTGTTTTTT; cdr3_aa: CASTSPGAGDEKLFF; clone_size: few; d_call: .; v_call: TRBV19; j_call: TRBJ1-4
cdr3_nt: TGTGCCAGCAGTGATCGCCGATTACAAGAGACCCAGTACTTC; cdr3_aa: CASSDRRLQETQYF; clone_size: .; d_call: .; v_call: TRBV2; j_call: TRBJ2-5
cdr3_nt: TGTGCCAGCAGCTCAGGGGTGAACACTGAAGCTTTCTTT; cdr3_aa: CASSSGVNTEAFF; clone_size: .; d_call: .; v_call: TRBV7-8; j_call: TRBJ1-1
cdr3_nt: TGTGCCAGCAGCACGGACTCCTTAGCTATCAATGAGCAGTTCTTC; cdr3_aa: CASSTDSLAINEQFF; clone_size: many; d_call: .; v_call: TRBV6-4; j_call: TRBJ2-1
cdr3_nt: TGTGCCAGCAGTAATAACGGCTACTATGGCTACACCTTC; cdr3_aa: CASSNNGYYGYTF; clone_size: few; d_call: .; v_call: TRBV6-5; j_call: TRBJ1-2
cdr3_nt: TGTGCCAGCAGTTCAAGACAGGTTGGAGATACGCAGTATTTT; cdr3_aa: CASSSRQVGDTQYF; clone_size: few; d_call: .; v_call: TRBV6-5; j_call: TRBJ2-3
cdr3_nt: TGTGCCAGCAGCATTAGCGGGCCCACCACAGATACGCAGTATTTT; cdr3_aa: CASSISGPTTDTQYF; clone_size: many; d_call: TRBD2; v_call: TRBV7-2; j_call: TRBJ2-3
cdr3_nt: TGTGCCAGCAGGCAAACCGGTTTCCTGAGAGAAAAACTGTTTTTT; cdr3_aa: CASRQTGFLREKLFF; clone_size: few; d_call: .; v_call: TRBV7-4; j_call: TRBJ1-4
cdr3_nt: TGCGCCAGCAGCTTAAATGGAAATCAGCCCCAGCATTTT; cdr3_aa: CASSLNGNQPQHF; clone_size: few; d_call: .; v_call: TRBV5-1; j_call: TRBJ1-5
cdr3_nt: TGTGCCAGCAGCTCGCTTGGGACAGCTGTTGCAACTAATGAAAAACTGTTTTTT; cdr3_aa: CASSSLGTAVATNEKLFF; clone_size: .; d_call: TRBD1; v_call: TRBV27; j_call: TRBJ1-4
cdr3_nt: TGTGCCAGCAGCCCCGCAGACTCTAGCGGGGTCTACTACGAGCAGTACTTC; cdr3_aa: CASSPADSSGVYYEQYF; clone_size: few; d_call: TRBD2; v_call: TRBV7-9; j_call: TRBJ2-7
cdr3_nt: TGTGCCAGCAGCTCACTTCACGGACAGCCCCAGCATTTT; cdr3_aa: CASSSLHGQPQHF; clone_size: .; d_call: .; v_call: TRBV7-2; j_call: TRBJ1-5
cdr3_nt: TGTGCCAGCAGCGTATCCCAGGGGGACTCCTACGAGCAGTACTTC; cdr3_aa: CASSVSQGDSYEQYF; clone_size: few; d_call: TRBD1; v_call: TRBV7-2; j_call: TRBJ2-7
cdr3_nt: TGTGCCAGCTCACCACCAGGGCTAGGCACAGATACGCAGTATTTT; cdr3_aa: CASSPPGLGTDTQYF; clone_size: few; d_call: .; v_call: TRBV18; j_call: TRBJ2-3
cdr3_nt: TGTGCCAGCAGCGTAGCTCCGGACCTTACTAACATTCAGTACTTC; cdr3_aa: CASSVAPDLTNIQYF; clone_size: .; d_call: .; v_call: TRBV9; j_call: TRBJ2-4
cdr3_nt: TGTGCCAGCAGCTTGTTTCAACGGGGCTGGGACACTGAAGCTTTCTTT; cdr3_aa: CASSLFQRGWDTEAFF; clone_size: .; d_call: .; v_call: TRBV5-6; j_call: TRBJ1-1
cdr3_nt: TGTGCCAGCAGTCGGGACCGTCAAGAGACCCAGTACTTC; cdr3_aa: CASSRDRQETQYF; clone_size: .; d_call: .; v_call: TRBV7-2; j_call: TRBJ2-5
cdr3_nt: TGTGCCAGCAGCCCCATCAGGCAAGAGACCCAGTACTTC; cdr3_aa: CASSPIRQETQYF; clone_size: few; d_call: .; v_call: TRBV7-2; j_call: TRBJ2-5
cdr3_nt: TGTGCCAGCAGGGACTTCGGGACAGGGGGGTACGAGCAGTACTTC; cdr3_aa: CASRDFGTGGYEQYF; clone_size: .; d_call: TRBD1; v_call: TRBV6-1; j_call: TRBJ2-7
cdr3_nt: TGTGCCAGCAGCTGGGAATTGGGCCTAGGGGGTGAAGCTTTCTTT; cdr3_aa: CASSWELGLGGEAFF; clone_size: few; d_call: .; v_call: TRBV7-2; j_call: TRBJ1-1
cdr3_nt: TGTGCCAGCTCACCGCCCACTAGCGCCAGCTCCTACAATGAGCAGTTCTTC; cdr3_aa: CASSPPTSASSYNEQFF; clone_size: few; d_call: TRBD2; v_call: TRBV18; j_call: TRBJ2-1
cdr3_nt: TGTGCCAGCAGTTTTAGTCCCCGTCCCTCCTACGAGCAGTACTTC; cdr3_aa: CASSFSPRPSYEQYF; clone_size: .; d_call: .; v_call: TRBV28; j_call: TRBJ2-7
cdr3_nt: TGCGCCAGCAGCCCCGGACAGGGTTGGACAGATACGCAGTATTTT; cdr3_aa: CASSPGQGWTDTQYF; clone_size: .; d_call: TRBD1; v_call: TRBV5-1; j_call: TRBJ2-3
cdr3_nt: TGCAGCGTTGGGGGGAGCACAGATACGCAGTATTTT; cdr3_aa: CSVGGSTDTQYF; clone_size: few; d_call: .; v_call: TRBV29-1; j_call: TRBJ2-3
cdr3_nt: TGTGCCAGCTCACAGGACAAGAACACTGAAGCTTTCTTT; cdr3_aa: CASSQDKNTEAFF; clone_size: few; d_call: .; v_call: TRBV18; j_call: TRBJ1-1
cdr3_nt: TGTGCCAGCAGCGCACCGGGACAGGGGCGACACGAGCAGTACTTC; cdr3_aa: CASSAPGQGRHEQYF; clone_size: .; d_call: TRBD1; v_call: TRBV11-2; j_call: TRBJ2-7
cdr3_nt: TGTGCCAGCGCGCAGGATACGGAGACCCAGTACTTC; cdr3_aa: CASAQDTETQYF; clone_size: .; d_call: .; v_call: TRBV2; j_call: TRBJ2-5
cdr3_nt: TGTGCCAGCAGACAGGAGGGCACCGGGGAGCTGTTTTTT; cdr3_aa: CASRQEGTGELFF; clone_size: many; d_call: .; v_call: TRBV6-6; j_call: TRBJ2-2
cdr3_nt: TGTGCCAGCAGCTTGGGACTAGCCGCCCCGGAGACCCAGTACTTC; cdr3_aa: CASSLGLAAPETQYF; clone_size: .; d_call: TRBD2; v_call: TRBV11-2; j_call: TRBJ2-5
cdr3_nt: TGTGCCAGCAGCTTAGACTCCGGGGGAGCTTTCTTT; cdr3_aa: CASSLDSGGAFF; clone_size: .; d_call: .; v_call: TRBV7-2; j_call: TRBJ1-1
cdr3_nt: TGCGCCAGCAGCTTGGAGGTGCTCTATAATTCACCCCTCCACTTT; cdr3_aa: CASSLEVLYNSPLHF; clone_size: .; d_call: .; v_call: TRBV5-1; j_call: TRBJ1-6
cdr3_nt: TGCGCCAGCAGCCAAGATTTCCTGGGCTACACCTTC; cdr3_aa: CASSQDFLGYTF; clone_size: few; d_call: .; v_call: TRBV4-3; j_call: TRBJ1-2
cdr3_nt: TGTGCCAGCAGCTCCAACCCATCCGGGACATCCTTCTCCTACGAGCAGTACTTC; cdr3_aa: CASSSNPSGTSFSYEQYF; clone_size: .; d_call: .; v_call: TRBV5-6; j_call: TRBJ2-7
cdr3_nt: TGTGCCAGCAGCGTAGACAGGGCGTTGGAGCAGTACTTC; cdr3_aa: CASSVDRALEQYF; clone_size: few; d_call: TRBD1; v_call: TRBV7-2; j_call: TRBJ2-7
cdr3_nt: TGTGCCAGCAGTGCCGGACAGGGAGAAAAACTGTTTTTT; cdr3_aa: CASSAGQGEKLFF; clone_size: many; d_call: TRBD1; v_call: TRBV2; j_call: TRBJ1-4
cdr3_nt: TGTGCCAGCAGCTTGGGCGCAGGGCAGGACAATCAGCCCCAGCATTTT; cdr3_aa: CASSLGAGQDNQPQHF; clone_size: .; d_call: .; v_call: TRBV5-6; j_call: TRBJ1-5